The present T cell receptor beta chain was sequenced within a study of blood T cells in healthy people across ages (dated by TCRdb to the mid-2010s). Looking at the study overall: In model experiments, template switching captured roughly one uniquely barcoded TCR beta cDNA molecule for every two T cells. The study measured age-related changes in TCR beta repertoire diversity using deep sequencing normalized with unique cDNA molecular identifiers. The donors were split into four age groups: young (average roughly 15 years), middle-aged (around 37), aged (62) and long-lived (roughly 86). Two additional independent replicas of 1 million unique cDNA reads from the same blood draw were analyzed for two donors (one aged 18 to 30 and one aged 80 or older).

Library preparation employed 5' RACE. The listed sequencing device is Illumina HiSeq 2500. A second PCR of 7 to 11 cycles was performed with a sample-barcoded 5' primer and a J-beta primer mix. A unique molecular identifier was introduced onto each TCR beta cDNA molecule by a template-switch 5' adaptor carrying 12 random nucleotides. At least 2.5 million CDR3-containing paired-end reads were obtained from each sample. All of the RNA was converted into first-strand cDNA using the Mint cDNA synthesis kit, with a TRBC-specific oligonucleotide serving as the primer. Following uracil-DNA glycosylase treatment, a first 18-cycle PCR with universal primers M1SS and BC2_uni_R was performed on all cDNA. In the original analysis: Normalization of each sample was performed by random selection of 1 million high-quality reads, each carrying a distinct molecular identifier. Instead of being binned into consensus sequences, reads with shared molecular identifiers were discarded. MiTCR, set to a Q25 quality threshold and the strictest error-elimination algorithm, was used for CDR3 identification, clonotype clustering and error correction. Lower-bound total TCR beta diversity was estimated with a nonparametric unseen species model using Euler transformation. The public reads were quality trimmed at Q25 with fastp and then assembled into clones with MiXCR by TCRdb, keeping productive beta chains. Each CDR3 protein gets just one entry, which takes the most common genes and DNA from the rows behind it. These V and J calls originate from TCRdb's pipeline instead of the authors' own analysis. Across this sample there are roughly 700,000 distinct CDR3 sequences, with approximately 25% seen only once. The top ten clones comprise 9.4% of the sample.

Donors were 35 to 40 systemically healthy Caucasian individuals from Russia aged roughly 6 to 90 years. Each donor gave ten milliliters of peripheral blood, collected into EDTA-treated Vacutainer tubes. Ficoll-Paque density-gradient centrifugation was used to isolate PBMCs, with at least 6 million obtained per sample. Trizol reagent was used to extract total RNA from PBMCs, with at least 5.5 micrograms per sample. The percentages of naive CD45RAhigh/CD27high T cells were determined by flow cytometry on a PBMC aliquot from every donor. The study at large found these results: Observed TCR beta diversity per million T cells fell roughly linearly with age, and a significant reduction was already apparent by age roughly 41. Estimates of total diversity based on one million sequenced T cells were regarded as lower bounds and as underestimates. Compared with the aged group, more naive CD4+ T cells, fewer expanded clones and increased TCR diversity were shown by the long-lived group, suggesting age selection. A strong correlation was found between observed TCR beta diversity and the percentage of naive T cells measured by flow cytometry. Conclusive comparison of naive and antigen-experienced compartments was prevented by the profiling of bulk unsorted PBMCs. Because donor CMV infection status was unknown, age-related changes in expanded clonotypes were potentially confounded.

Based on the germline V gene, the CDR1 and CDR2 sequences are SGDLS and YYNGEE. The CDR3, from cysteine to phenylalanine, totals 15 residues. The kept DNA is CDR3 alone, 45 bases in frame from the first base. With regard to this clonotype: Its antigen remains unidentified. Base quality data are lacking; no much larger clone is found one base away.

These data were also filed under a second study, of T cells of mothers and their children. The second study reports: Nine systemically healthy Caucasian individuals served as donors, namely three mothers together with their six children. cDNA synthesis used all of the extracted RNA, with roughly 1.6 ug of RNA in each 15 ul reaction. In the second PCR, the M1S primer added sample barcodes and 2-4 random nucleotides. Over 8 million TCR beta CDR3 reads came from each mother, compared with about 3.2 million reads from each child. Thymic selection similarly shapes TCR recombination output in related and unrelated pairs, with minor effect from inherited differences. Normalized repertoire overlap was always slightly but never significantly higher in related than unrelated mother-child pairs. Persistent microchimeric T cell clones were not detected, at a sensitivity of 85 to 100 clones per million clonotypes. To look for features that set related mother-child pairs apart from unrelated individuals, the researchers ran deep NGS to compare the TCR beta repertoires of mothers and children. The mean age was about 38 +/- 4 years for the mothers and about 12 +/- 4 years for the children. Libraries were sequenced on Illumina HiSeq 2000 with 100+100 nt paired-end reads after adapter ligation with NEBNext reagents. Mother and child libraries were prepared a month apart and sequenced in separate runs to prevent cross-contamination. For each donor, somewhere between roughly 500,000 and 2,300,000 distinct TCR beta clonotypes were identified. Naive TCR beta clonotypes were estimated from low-frequency clonotypes matched to each donor's FACS-determined naive share, without sorting.

The receptor was isolated from a boy between 10 and 17 years old in good health. The sequencing input was blood. The chain couples TRBV9 to TRBJ2-5; matching of 6 bases hints at TRBD2 as the D gene. The J call may be wrong; the DNA end is better matched by TRBJ2-7. CDR3 region: CASSVELGGFYEQYF. The DNA sequence reads TGTGCCAGCAGCGTAGAATTAGGAGGGTTCTACGAGCAGTACTTC.